This entry lists 8 T cell receptor beta chains sequenced from one sample in a study of shared clonotypes between healthy human individuals. Generated by immunoSEQ multiplex PCR, the TCRdb table keeps only in-frame clones and is missing some. Of about 1.1 million clones listed, roughly 80% were seen once; the top ten hold 0.7% to 0.95%. The specimen was memory CD4+ T cells from PBMCs. Subset indicated: CD45RA-negative fraction. The receptors originated from a young man in good health. Some clones in this sample may be carry-over from other donors' samples.

This rearrangement joins TRBV19 to TRBJ1-5, with D unclear. Germline lookup yields CDR1 LNHDA and CDR2 SQIVND (reference sequence). Trimming shortened V by 6 bases and J by 9 bases, and 12 bases separated the two germline ends. The CDR3 contains 12 residues. The CDR3 region is CASSAGMLPQHF. CDR3 DNA: TGTGCCAGTAGCGCAGGTATGTTGCCCCAGCATTTT.

The rearrangement links TRBV19 to TRBJ1-5; D perhaps matches TRBD1 (5 bases). The V and J ends lost 5 bases and 0 bases respectively, with 11 bases between them. The germline V gene has CDR1 LNHDA and CDR2 SQIVND (reference sequence). CDR3 length: 15 residues. CDR3 in amino acids: CASSPQGYSNQPQHF. CDR3 DNA sequence: TGTGCCAGTAGTCCGCAGGGTTATAGCAATCAGCCCCAGCATTTT. Full variable domain (rest looked up from reference TRBV19 and TRBJ1-5): DGGITQSPKYLFRKEGQNVTLSCEQNLNHDAMYWYRQDPGQGLRLIYYSQIVNDFQKGDIAEGYSVSREKKESFPLTVTSAQKNPTAFYLCASSPQGYSNQPQHFGDGTRLSIL.

This chain joins TRBV27 and TRBJ1-5, with D unclear. Trimming removed 5 bases at V and 5 bases at J, with 4 bases between. The CDR3 sequence is 11 residues long. The germline gives CDR1 MNHEY, CDR2 SMNVEV (reference sequence). The chain's CDR3 is CASSGDQPQHF. As DNA, the CDR3 is TGTGCCAGCAGTGGGGATCAGCCCCAGCATTTT.

This chain uses TRBV6-6 with TRBJ2-7; a possible D gene is TRBD1 (5 bases). Germline V lookup: CDR1 MNHNY, CDR2 SVGAGI (reference sequence). This CDR3 spans 15 amino acids. The V end lost 0 bases, the J end lost 2 bases, and 11 bases lay between the germline ends. The CDR3 bases are TGTGCCAGCAGTTACTCGAGCAGGGCTGCCTACGAGCAGTACTTC. The encoded protein is CASSYSSRAAYEQYF.

CDR3 bases: TGTGCCAGCAGCCGCCAGGGACTAGATTATGAGCAGTTCTTC. As protein: CASSRQGLDYEQFF. V is TRBV28 and J is TRBJ2-1; 8 positions match TRBD2. Unmatched junction bases numbered 9, after V lost 6 bases and J lost 8 bases. CDR3 length equals 14 residues. The V gene's germline CDR1 is MDHEN and CDR2 SYDVKM.

The gene calls are TRBV7-3 and TRBJ2-3; D gene unclear. The CDR3 spans 13 residues. Germline V lookup: CDR1 SGHTA, CDR2 FQGTGA. V lost 3 bases and J lost 1, with 5 bases in between. The CDR3 nucleotides are TGTGCCAGCAGCTTTGCCCGCACAGATACGCAGTATTTT. Encoded protein: CASSFARTDTQYF.

Note on this clone: It differs at one base from a far larger clone, so likely a read error. The chain recombines TRBV5-1 with TRBJ2-7; either TRBD1 or TRBD2 may fit D (5 bases each). CDR1 and CDR2 from the germline V gene are SGHRS and YFSETQ. CDR3 length equals 15 residues. V was trimmed by 2 bases and J by 1 base, leaving 13 bases between them. The CDR3 coding sequence is TGCGCCAGCAGCTTCTCCGGGACGGGGTCCTACGAGCAGTACTTC. It translates to CASSFSGTGSYEQYF.

V usage is TRBV28 and J usage is TRBJ2-2; D gene unclear. Trimming removed 3 bases from V and 6 bases from J, with 8 bases in between. CDR1 and CDR2 (germline): MDHEN, SYDVKM. This CDR3 is built from 13 residues. The CDR3 DNA sequence: TGTGCCAGCAGTTTGGGTGGCTCCGGGGAGCTGTTTTTT. Translation: CASSLGGSGELFF.